This TCR beta chain is drawn from a study of blood T cell repertoires in COVID-19. The wider study: Samples taken during acute and convalescent COVID-19 were collected in the United States, Italy and Spain. The analysed material was cDNA or gDNA that came from T cells, B-cell-depleted T cells, or PBMCs.

CDR1 is MNHEY, CDR2 SVGAGI, per germline. J was trimmed by 7 bases and V by 0 bases; bases with no gene match: 3. The length of the CDR3 is 16 residues. Study processing details: Estimation of nucleated cell counts was performed using reference gene primer amplification. The table came from immunoSEQ multiplex PCR; TCRdb's copy has only in-frame clones and leaves some out. That table gives V, J and clone size, and the DNA gave D and trimming. The sample records some 44,000 clones, almost 95% being singletons. This sequence joins TRBV6-5 and TRBJ2-1; 13 nucleotides align to TRBD2. This sequence originates from a man between 45 and 60 years old with active COVID-19. The specimen was peripheral blood. In DNA, the CDR3 is TGTGCCAGCAGTTACTCACTAGCGGGAGGGGAAAATGAGCAGTTCTTC. It yields the protein CASSYSLAGGENEQFF.